These 26 T cell receptor beta chains came from one sample sequenced in a study of blood T cells in healthy people across ages. A second PCR of about 7 to 11 cycles used a sample-barcoded 5' primer and a J-beta primer mix. TCRdb processed the 5' RACE reads anew with MiXCR; each CDR3 protein has one entry. The table lists around 1,700,000 distinct CDR3 sequences, under 30% of them singletons, with 7.7% in the top ten. The specimen sequenced was blood. All receptors derive from a woman younger than 45 in good health.

With respect to this clonotype: This may come from a read error, since a much larger clone is one base off. The chain uses TRBV20-1 and TRBJ2-1; 9 positions agree with TRBD2. With the DNA end fitting TRBJ2-7 better, the J assignment may be wrong. Germline V lookup: CDR1 DFQATT, CDR2 SNEGSKA (reference sequence). The CDR3 loop spans 14 amino acids. CDR3 amino acids: CSARELAGYNEQYF. CDR3 nucleotides: TGCAGTGCTAGAGAACTAGCGGGCTACAATGAGCAGTACTTC.

V is TRBV20-1 and J is TRBJ2-1; D is unclear. Deletions cut 6 bases from V and 15 bases from J, with 18 bases between. The length of the CDR3 is 11 residues. The V gene's germline CDR1 is DFQATT and CDR2 SNEGSKA (reference sequence). The CDR3 sequence: CSASSRPGWFF. DNA of the CDR3: TGCAGTGCCAGTTCTAGGCCCGGTTGGTTCTTC.

The chain joins TRBV20-1 to TRBJ2-1; D might be TRBD2 (6 bases). In germline, CDR1 is DFQATT, CDR2 SNEGSKA (reference sequence). V lost 5 bases to trimming and J lost 9 bases, with 14 bases between them. The CDR3 extends over 12 amino acids. The CDR3 region has the DNA TGCAGTGCTGCGGGCGGGGATTTTGAGCAGTTCTTC. Encoded protein: CSAAGGDFEQFF.

This clonotype was observed a few times. The V gene is TRBV6-2 or TRBV6-3, the J gene TRBJ2-7, with TRBD2 identical over 9 bases. CDR3 length equals 15 residues. Germline lookup yields CDR1 MNHEY and CDR2 SVGEGT. V lost 6 bases and J lost 5; bases outside the gene matches: 11. The CDR3 loop is CASRPRPSGMNEQYF. As DNA, the CDR3 is TGTGCCAGCAGGCCGAGGCCTAGCGGGATGAACGAGCAGTACTTC.

Turning to this clonotype: A read error may explain this, as a much larger clone is one base away. The chain uses TRBV7-2 and TRBJ2-7; 11 nucleotides line up with TRBD2. The J call may not be correct, given that the DNA end is closer to TRBJ2-5. Germline CDR1 and CDR2: SGHTA and FQGNSA. The CDR3 loop spans 14 amino acids. CDR3 region: CASSQGLAARTQYF. DNA of the CDR3: TGTGCCAGCAGCCAGGGACTAGCGGCTCGGACCCAGTACTTC.

The chain couples TRBV28 to TRBJ1-4; possible D gene TRBD1, 6 bases. This CDR3 is 13 amino acids long. The germline V and J ends were trimmed by 9 bases and 3 bases, with 11 bases remaining between them. CDR1 is MDHEN and CDR2 is SYDVKM in the germline V gene. CDR3 in DNA: TGTGCCAGTCTTCAGGGGCCTAATGAAAAACTGTTTTTT. Protein: CASLQGPNEKLFF.

On this clonotype: Mismatch with germline at one junction end may stem from a read error. The rearrangement uses TRBV12-3 or TRBV12-4 and TRBJ2-7, with 10 bases that match TRBD1. The CDR3 is made up of 15 amino acids. CDR3 residues: CTSSSTRTGGLEQYF. As DNA, the CDR3 is TGTACCAGCAGTTCTACCAGGACAGGGGGTCTCGAGCAGTACTTC.

V usage is TRBV5-5 and J usage is TRBJ2-1, with 7 positions matching TRBD1. Trimming took 5 bases from V and 6 from J; bases not matched to a gene: 8. The CDR3 length is 14 residues. The V gene's germline CDR1 is SGHKS and CDR2 YYEKEE (reference sequence). CDR3 sequence (DNA): TGTGCCAGCAGTAACAGGGGCCAGGGCAATGAGCAGTTCTTC. Amino acids: CASSNRGQGNEQFF.

The CDR3 region has the DNA TGTGCCAGCAGCCAAGACAGGGTGGCCTACAATGAGCAGTACTTC. Amino acid sequence: CASSQDRVAYNEQYF. J is TRBJ2-4 and V is TRBV14; D may be TRBD1 (5 bases). The germline V gene encodes CDR1 SGHDN and CDR2 FVKESK. V was clipped by 0 bases and J by 13 bases, with 19 bases between them. This CDR3 spans 15 amino acids.

This clonotype has at least ten counts. The CDR3 nucleotides read TGTGCCAGCAGCTCGATCTATAGCTCCTACAATGAGCAGTTCTTC. Its protein is CASSSIYSSYNEQFF. This sequence joins TRBV12-3 or TRBV12-4 and TRBJ2-1; no reliable D call. The CDR3 runs to 15 residues. Trimming left V 6 bases short and J 0 bases short, with 12 bases between.

CDR3 residues: CASTLPEAFF. CDR3 DNA sequence: TGTGCCAGCACTCTCCCTGAAGCTTTCTTT. The chain has TRBV21-1 and TRBJ1-1. TRBV21-1 is designated a pseudogene. The CDR3 is 10 residues long.

In its sample, this clonotype was seen many times. The rearrangement uses TRBV4-1 and TRBJ1-5; D not certain. The V end was cut by 1 base, the J end by 1 base, with 8 bases between. This CDR3 comprises 15 residues. Looked up from germline, CDR1 is MGHRA and CDR2 is YSYEKL. The CDR3, as DNA: TGCGCCAGCAGCCAAGTTAGTGGGAGCAATCAGCCCCAGCATTTT. It encodes CASSQVSGSNQPQHF.

This clonotype was seen a handful of times. The genes are TRBV19 and TRBJ2-5; 8 positions match TRBD1. CDR1 LNHDA and CDR2 SQIVND come from the germline V gene (reference sequence). V was clipped by 9 bases and J by 11 bases; unmatched bases: 17. This CDR3 has 14 residues. For the CDR3, the DNA is TGTGCCAGCTCACGAAACCAGGGGGCAGAGGAGCAGTACTTC. It encodes CASSRNQGAEEQYF.

The chain has TRBV20-1 and TRBJ2-7; 14 bases line up with TRBD2. V gave up 6 bases and J gave up 5 bases; unmatched junction bases: 9. Looked up from germline, CDR1 is DFQATT and CDR2 is SNEGSKA (reference sequence). The CDR3 extends over 15 amino acids. The CDR3 sequence: CSAPRLAGGPDEQYF. The CDR3 DNA follows: TGCAGTGCGCCGAGACTAGCGGGAGGGCCTGACGAGCAGTACTTC.

This clonotype appeared many times. The CDR3 here is CASRGRLADEQFF. The CDR3 DNA reads TGTGCCAGCAGGGGGAGACTAGCCGATGAGCAGTTCTTC. This chain uses TRBV6-1 with TRBJ2-1, with 7 bases aligning to TRBD2. The V segment lost 6 bases and the J segment 8 bases; nucleotides outside the gene matches: 7. The CDR3 totals 13 residues. CDR1 and CDR2 (germline): MNHNS, SASEGT.

This clonotype was seen only a few times. This sequence joins TRBV7-2 and TRBJ2-7; TRBD2 matches 9 bases. This CDR3 is built from 14 residues. With 4 bases clipped from V and 4 bases from J, the junction kept 5 bases outside the gene matches. Germline CDR1 is SGHTA and CDR2 is FQGNSA. CDR3 protein: CASSWLAGSYEQYF. CDR3 sequence (DNA): TGTGCCAGCAGCTGGCTAGCGGGAAGTTACGAGCAGTACTTC.

The chain combines TRBV9 with TRBJ2-5; D gene uncertain. V lost 2 bases to trimming and J lost 2 bases, with 13 bases between them. In germline, CDR1 is SGDLS, CDR2 YYNGEE. The CDR3 totals 15 residues. The DNA for the CDR3 is TGTGCCAGCAGCGTGGACGGACGGTGGCAAGAGACCCAGTACTTC. It encodes CASSVDGRWQETQYF.

This sequence joins TRBV5-1 and TRBJ2-1; possibly TRBD2 for D (5 bases). CDR1 and CDR2 from the germline V gene are SGHRS and YFSETQ. Trimming pared 0 bases from V and 6 bases from J, leaving 13 bases between. The CDR3 runs 15 residues. The CDR3 DNA reads as TGCGCCAGCAGCTTGGGCCCCCCGGGGAGCAATGAGCAGTTCTTC. Translating gives CASSLGPPGSNEQFF.

This clonotype showed up just a few times. The V and J genes are TRBV7-9 and TRBJ1-2; D might be TRBD1 (6 bases). The V end was cut by 0 bases, the J end by 3 bases, with 14 bases between. Germline V gene lookup returns CDR1 SEHNR and CDR2 FQNEAQ (reference sequence). The length of the CDR3 is 16 residues. CDR3 nucleotide sequence: TGTGCCAGCAGCTTAGCGAGTCGGACAGCTGACTATGGCTACACCTTC. Protein product: CASSLASRTADYGYTF. Variable domain in full (rest from reference TRBV7-9 and TRBJ1-2): DTGVSQNPRHKITKRGQNVTFRCDPISEHNRLYWYRQTLGQGPEFLTYFQNEAQLEKSRLLSDRFSAERPKGSFSTLEIQRTEQGDSAMYLCASSLASRTADYGYTFGSGTRLTVV.

Concerning this clonotype itself: Mismatch with germline at one junction end may stem from a read error. The V gene is TRBV9, the J gene TRBJ2-1, with a possible D match to TRBD2 (5 bases). Germline CDR1 is SGDLS and CDR2 is YYNGEE. The CDR3 loop spans 15 amino acids. The chain's CDR3 is CASSVGTGIYSEQFF. In DNA, the CDR3 is TGTGCCAGCAGCGTAGGAACGGGGATATACAGTGAGCAGTTCTTC.

The chain couples TRBV7-8 to TRBJ1-1, with D maybe TRBD1 (5 bases). Germline V gene sequence: CDR1 SGHVS, CDR2 FQNEAQ. The V and J ends lost 3 bases and 10 bases respectively, with 15 bases between them. The CDR3 runs to 13 residues. The CDR3, as DNA: TGTGCCAGCAGCTTGGAGGGGAGGGTTGGAGCTTTCTTT. Encoded protein: CASSLEGRVGAFF.

In its sample, this clonotype was seen many times. This chain connects TRBV5-5 to TRBJ2-1; 7 bases are a match to TRBD1. Germline trimming cut 5 bases from V and 3 bases from J; bases unmatched to any gene: 8. CDR1 and CDR2 from the germline V gene are SGHKS and YYEKEE (reference sequence). The CDR3 has 15 residues. Written as DNA, the CDR3 is TGTGCCAGCAGTCAGGACAGGCCATACTACAATGAGCAGTTCTTC. Encoded protein: CASSQDRPYYNEQFF.

The chain combines TRBV5-1 with TRBJ2-5; D is uncertain. The germline CDR1 and CDR2 sequences are SGHRS and YFSETQ. The CDR3 has 14 amino acids. Trimming took 3 bases from V and 2 from J, leaving 11 bases between them. The DNA for the CDR3 is TGCGCCAGCAGCTCCACACCCAATCAAGAGACCCAGTACTTC. Protein sequence: CASSSTPNQETQYF.

The DNA of the CDR3 is TGTGCCAGCAGCCTCAGGACTAGCGGGAGTGGGGATGAGCAGTTCTTC. Protein sequence: CASSLRTSGSGDEQFF. The chain combines TRBV7-8 with TRBJ2-1; TRBD2 matches 13 bases. This CDR3 is 16 amino acids long. With 5 bases clipped from V and 8 bases from J, the junction kept 9 bases outside the gene matches. The germline V gene has CDR1 SGHVS and CDR2 FQNEAQ.

This clonotype occurred a few times. The V and J genes are TRBV2 and TRBJ2-4, with TRBD2 identical over 13 bases. CDR1 is SNHLY and CDR2 is FYNNEI in the germline V gene. Trimming took 6 bases from V and 8 from J; bases not matched to a gene: 4. This CDR3 contains 14 residues. CDR3 in amino acids: CASSWTSGGYIQYF. CDR3 nucleotides: TGTGCCAGCAGCTGGACTAGCGGGGGCTACATTCAGTACTTC.

This chain connects TRBV3-1 to TRBJ1-2; 9 bases agree with TRBD1. The CDR3 runs to 15 residues. Trimming took 5 bases from V and 4 from J; bases not matched to a gene: 8. The germline CDR1 and CDR2 sequences are LGHDT and YNNKEL (reference sequence). The CDR3 DNA follows: TGTGCCAGCAGCAACTACAGGGGGCTGAGCTATGGCTACACCTTC. Encoded protein: CASSNYRGLSYGYTF. The variable domain in full, with the rest retrieved from reference TRBV3-1 and TRBJ1-2, is DTAVSQTPKYLVTQMGNDKSIKCEQNLGHDTMYWYKQDSKKFLKIMFSYNNKELIINETVPNRFSPKSPDKAHLNLHINSLELGDSAVYFCASSNYRGLSYGYTFGSGTRLTVV.